A single sample is the source of the 24 T cell receptor beta chains below, sequenced in a study of neurological immune-mediated disorders. Time point described: longitudinal time-point 3. TCRdb processed the 5' RACE reads anew with MiXCR; each CDR3 protein has one entry. The data contain roughly 57,000 distinct CDR3 sequences, roughly 8% of them seen just once; the ten biggest clones take up 1.5% to 2%. Material for sequencing was PBMCs. The source of these receptors is a woman aged 40 to 50 in good health.

This clonotype was detected ten times or more. The chain carries TRBV5-1 and TRBJ2-3; no reliable D call. Trimming removed 0 bases from V and 0 bases from J, with 8 bases in between. Per the germline V gene, CDR1 is SGHRS and CDR2 is YFSETQ. The CDR3 extends over 15 amino acids. Here the CDR3 reads CASSLAAVSTDTQYF. Written as DNA, the CDR3 is TGCGCCAGCAGCTTGGCTGCAGTTAGCACAGATACGCAGTATTTT. Looking up the rest from reference TRBV5-1 and TRBJ2-3 gives the full variable domain: KAGVTQTPRYLIKTRGQQVTLSCSPISGHRSVSWYQQTPGQGLQFLFEYFSETQRNKGNFPGRFSGRQFSNSRSEMNVSTLELGDSALYLCASSLAAVSTDTQYFGPGTRLTVL.

This clonotype has a count of ten or more. The chain combines TRBV5-8 with TRBJ1-1; 11 bases agree with TRBD1. Trimming cost V 0 bases and J 5 bases; bases outside gene matches: 6. The germline gives CDR1 SGHTS, CDR2 YDEGEE. The CDR3 is 16 residues long. CDR3 sequence: CASSLAGQGVRTEAFF. CDR3 in DNA: TGTGCCAGCAGCTTGGCGGGACAGGGGGTGAGAACTGAAGCTTTCTTT. Drawing the rest from reference TRBV5-8 and TRBJ1-1, the complete variable domain is EAGVTQSPTHLIKTRGQQATLRCSPISGHTSVYWYQQALGLGLQFLLWYDEGEERNRGNFPPRFSGRQFPNYSSELNVNALELEDSALYLCASSLAGQGVRTEAFFGQGTRLTVV.

This clonotype was recorded at least ten times. V usage is TRBV3-1 and J usage is TRBJ1-5, with D tentatively TRBD1 (5 bases). CDR1 and CDR2 (germline): LGHDT, YNNKEL (reference sequence). The CDR3 contains 15 residues. The V end lost 4 bases, the J end lost 4 bases, and 14 bases lay between the germline ends. The CDR3 DNA follows: TGTGCCAGCAGCCCGATAATAGGGGCGAATCAGCCCCAGCATTTT. Its protein product is CASSPIIGANQPQHF.

There are many counts of this clonotype. The chain uses TRBV9 and TRBJ2-1; 12 bases fit TRBD2. The length of the CDR3 is 17 residues. Germline loops: CDR1 SGDLS, CDR2 YYNGEE. Trimming removed 4 bases from V and 7 bases from J; junction bases left unmatched: 12. DNA of the CDR3: TGTGCCAGCAGCTTAGAGACTAGCGGGGGACCGCAGAATGAGCAGTTCTTC. This gives the protein CASSLETSGGPQNEQFF.

V gene TRBV19 combines with J gene TRBJ2-2; TRBD2 is a possible D gene (5 bases). Germline V gives CDR1 LNHDA, CDR2 SQIVND (reference sequence). The CDR3 contains 15 residues. V shed 5 bases and J shed 5 bases, with 15 bases lying between them. The CDR3 DNA follows: TGTGCCAGTAGTCTTATACCGGGAAGGACCGGGGAGCTGTTTTTT. Encoded protein: CASSLIPGRTGELFF.

This clonotype was seen ten or more times. The chain combines TRBV5-1 with TRBJ1-1; D not certain. This CDR3 is built from 15 residues. The V end was cut by 5 bases, the J end by 7 bases, with 21 bases between. The germline CDR1 and CDR2 sequences are SGHRS and YFSETQ. CDR3 coding DNA: TGCGCCAGCAGACCCGCCTTTGTTTCCAATCGTGAAGCTTTCTTT. This sequence encodes CASRPAFVSNREAFF.

This clonotype appeared many times. V is TRBV5-6 and J is TRBJ1-3, with no clear D. CDR3 length equals 14 residues. CDR1 is SGHDT, CDR2 YYEEEE, per germline. V shed 1 base and J shed 4 bases, with 9 bases lying between them. CDR3 bases: TGTGCCAGCAGCTTGTCTCCAGTCGGAAACACCATATATTTT. Protein: CASSLSPVGNTIYF.

In this sample, this clonotype turned up a few times. The chain is built from TRBV18 and TRBJ2-7; a possible D gene is TRBD2 (6 bases). This CDR3 has 14 amino acids. The germline V gene has CDR1 KGHSH and CDR2 LQKENI. The V gene lost 6 bases and the J gene lost 0 bases, with 12 bases spanning the gap. The CDR3 loop is CASSRGRSSYEQYF. The DNA of the CDR3 is TGTGCCAGCTCGCGGGGCCGGAGCTCCTACGAGCAGTACTTC.

The J gene is TRBJ1-2, the V gene TRBV20-1, with no clear D. In germline, CDR1 is DFQATT, CDR2 SNEGSKA (reference sequence). The V end was cut by 3 bases, the J end by 3 bases, with 14 bases between. The CDR3 runs to 14 residues. In DNA form, the CDR3 reads TGCAGTGCTAGTGGGTACGGGCAGGACTATGGCTACACCTTC. This codes for CSASGYGQDYGYTF.

This clonotype appeared many times. The chain recombines TRBV5-5 with TRBJ1-5; D not certain. This CDR3 region has 14 residues. CDR1 is SGHKS and CDR2 is YYEKEE in the germline V gene (reference sequence). The V end was cut by 4 bases, the J end by 8 bases, with 16 bases between. This CDR3 reads CASSDPPQVEPQHF. CDR3 coding DNA: TGTGCCAGCAGCGACCCCCCTCAGGTTGAGCCCCAGCATTTT.

This clonotype was found many times. This rearrangement joins TRBV12-3 or TRBV12-4 to TRBJ1-2; a possible D gene is TRBD1 (5 bases). The V end lost 3 bases, the J end lost 0 bases, and 14 bases lay between the germline ends. CDR3 length: 16 residues. The DNA of the CDR3 is TGTGCCAGCAGTTTTAACCGACAGCTAGCTAACTATGGCTACACCTTC. Translated, it gives CASSFNRQLANYGYTF.

This clonotype was picked up many times. The chain links TRBV6-2 or TRBV6-3 to TRBJ2-6, with D perhaps TRBD1 (5 bases). Germline loops: CDR1 MNHEY, CDR2 SVGEGT. The V end lost 2 bases, the J end lost 0 bases, and 11 bases lay between the germline ends. This CDR3 is built from 17 residues. This CDR3 reads CASSYPGKSSGANVLTF. The CDR3 coding sequence is TGTGCCAGCAGTTACCCAGGGAAGAGCTCTGGGGCCAACGTCCTGACTTTC.

By share, this clonotype ranks as medium-sized. The chain joins TRBV7-2 to TRBJ2-5, with TRBD2 identical over 12 bases. The CDR3 consists of 15 residues. The germline gives CDR1 SGHTA, CDR2 FQGNSA. V lost 5 bases and J lost 4; bases outside the gene matches: 5. CDR3 region: CASSPSGGAGETQYF. Here the CDR3 DNA reads TGTGCCAGCAGCCCTAGCGGGGGGGCCGGAGAGACCCAGTACTTC. Supplemented by reference TRBV7-2 and TRBJ2-5, the full variable domain reads GAGVSQSPSNKVTEKGKDVELRCDPISGHTALYWYRQSLGQGLEFLIYFQGNSAPDKSGLPSDRFSAERTGGSVSTLTIQRTQQEDSAVYLCASSPSGGAGETQYFGPGTRLLVL.

In this sample, this clonotype turned up many times. The CDR3 DNA reads TGTGCCAGCAGTTTAGACTTGGGTTCCTACGAGCAGTACTTC. Translated: CASSLDLGSYEQYF. J is TRBJ2-7 and V is TRBV12-3 or TRBV12-4; D is ambiguous. The CDR3 consists of 14 residues. V lost 1 base, J lost 1 base, and 8 bases lay in between.

In this sample, this clonotype turned up many times. CDR3 sequence reads: CSASPFDSGVDEQFF. For the CDR3, the DNA is TGCAGTGCTAGCCCTTTTGATAGCGGGGTCGATGAGCAGTTCTTC. The gene calls are TRBV20-1 and TRBJ2-1, with 8 bases identical to TRBD2. CDR3 length: 15 residues. CDR1 and CDR2 (germline): DFQATT, SNEGSKA (reference sequence). J gave up 8 bases and V 3 bases, and 12 bases lay outside the gene matches.

In the case of this clonotype: Being one base from a much bigger clone, this may be a read error. The chain carries TRBV18 and TRBJ1-2; a weak D match, TRBD1 (6 bases). The CDR3 contains 16 residues. CDR1 and CDR2 from the germline V gene are KGHSH and LQKENI. The CDR3 DNA is TGTGCCAGCTCACCAGATGGGACACTGACTAACTATGGCTGCACCTTC. Translating gives CASSPDGTLTNYGCTF.

This clonotype was seen at least ten times. The genes are TRBV4-2 and TRBJ2-1, with 8 positions matching TRBD1. In germline, CDR1 is LGHNA, CDR2 YNFKEQ. V gave up 1 base and J gave up 4 bases; unmatched junction bases: 12. The CDR3 is made up of 18 amino acids. The CDR3 here is CASSQGQGRSSEYNEQFF. CDR3 DNA sequence: TGTGCCAGCAGCCAAGGACAGGGGAGGTCTAGCGAATACAATGAGCAGTTCTTC.

This clonotype has a count of ten or more. The chain uses TRBV6-5 and TRBJ2-7; 12 bases are a match to TRBD1. Per the germline V gene, CDR1 is MNHEY and CDR2 is SVGAGI. Losses at the gene ends were 3 bases for V and 7 bases for J; bases not matched to a gene: 7. The CDR3 sequence is 15 residues long. CDR3 DNA sequence: TGTGCCAGCAGTTATCCGGGACAGGGGGCCTGGGAGCAGTACTTC. It translates to CASSYPGQGAWEQYF.

This clonotype appeared many times. The CDR3 sequence: CASSQEPAGDRQPQHF. CDR3 in DNA: TGCGCCAGCAGCCAAGAACCAGCGGGGGACCGTCAGCCCCAGCATTTT. The J gene is TRBJ1-5, the V gene TRBV4-1, with a tentative D call TRBD1 (5 bases). CDR1 MGHRA and CDR2 YSYEKL come from the germline V gene. There are 16 residues in the CDR3. V gave up 0 bases and J gave up 6 bases, with 15 bases separating them.

This clonotype was found many times. The V gene is TRBV3-1, the J gene TRBJ2-5; D not resolved. Germline-derived CDR1 and CDR2 are LGHDT and YNNKEL (reference sequence). The germline V and J ends were trimmed by 5 bases and 3 bases, with 10 bases remaining between them. The CDR3 runs to 13 residues. The CDR3: CASSTWQEETQYF. CDR3 nucleotides: TGTGCCAGCAGCACATGGCAAGAAGAGACCCAGTACTTC.

Details on this clonotype: A much larger clone sits a single nucleotide away, making a read error possible. The V call is TRBV5-1, the J call TRBJ2-7; 10 bases map to TRBD2. This CDR3 has 15 residues. Trimming cost V 3 bases and J 3 bases; bases outside gene matches: 6. Per the germline V gene, CDR1 is SGHRS and CDR2 is YFSETQ. CDR3 residues: CASSSLAGVNYEQYF. The CDR3 DNA sequence: TGCGCCAGCAGCTCCCTAGCGGGGGTGAACTACGAGCAGTACTTC.

This clonotype came up many times. V is TRBV12-3 or TRBV12-4 and J is TRBJ1-1, with D tentatively TRBD1 (5 bases). The CDR3 runs 13 residues. V lost 4 bases and J lost 7, with 13 bases in between. The CDR3 DNA follows: TGTGCCAGCAGTTACATTCAGGGCGTTGAAGCTTTCTTT. It yields the protein CASSYIQGVEAFF.

This clonotype came up many times. This chain uses TRBV18 with TRBJ1-1; maybe TRBD1 (6 bases). V was trimmed by 4 bases and J by 4 bases, leaving 13 bases between them. Germline CDR1 reads KGHSH; CDR2 reads LQKENI. The CDR3 runs 14 residues. CDR3 in amino acids: CASSLTTGLTEAFF. The CDR3 nucleotides are TGTGCCAGCTCACTCACAACAGGGCTCACTGAAGCTTTCTTT.

At least ten counts were recorded for this clonotype. The J gene is TRBJ2-5, the V gene TRBV20-1; 13 nucleotides line up with TRBD2. V lost 5 bases and J lost 2; bases outside the gene matches: 5. The germline V gene encodes CDR1 DFQATT and CDR2 SNEGSKA (reference sequence). CDR3 length: 15 amino acids. CDR3 amino acids: CSASRLAGGQETQYF. CDR3 DNA sequence: TGCAGTGCTTCCCGACTAGCGGGGGGTCAAGAGACCCAGTACTTC.